What follows are 16 T cell receptor beta chains derived from one specimen sequenced in a study of CD8+ T cells in alopecia areata (dated by TCRdb to 2016 to 2019). The library was prepared using the immunoSEQ multiplex PCR assay. To provide template for TCR sequencing, every sample had RNA extracted and reverse transcribed into cDNA. The source is immuneACCESS, and TCRdb retained only in-frame sequences with V and J called. Part of the clones is not carried over; for the studies checked, unresolved V genes explain less than half of this, and the remainder is unexplained. The sample has around 270,000 clones on record, 55% to 75% of them singletons. The ten largest clones take up around 1.7% of the sample. Explained via the paper, the time point label denotes: around 22 weeks on oral tofacitinib. The sample's treatment or condition label is to be understood as: oral pan-JAK inhibitor, 5-10 mg twice daily.

The material sequenced was CD4+ T cells sorted from blood, taken at week 24, from a patient treated with tofacitinib. The origin of the receptors is a human donor with alopecia areata.

The CDR3 sequence is CSARGGGQFF. CDR3 bases: TGCAGTGCTAGAGGCGGGGGGCAGTTCTTC. The genes are TRBV20-1 and TRBJ2-1; TRBD2 matches at 7 bases. Germline V CDR1 and CDR2: DFQATT, SNEGSKA (reference sequence). Unmatched junction bases numbered 0, after V lost 1 base and J lost 12 bases. This CDR3 has 10 residues.

This chain joins TRBV5-1 and TRBJ2-2; 9 nucleotides agree with TRBD1. The CDR3 consists of 16 residues. J lost 6 bases, V lost 0 bases, and 6 bases had no gene match. Germline CDR1 is SGHRS and CDR2 is YFSETQ. Written as DNA, the CDR3 is TGCGCCAGCAGCTTGGCACGGACAGGGGATCCCGGGGAGCTGTTTTTT. Translation: CASSLARTGDPGELFF.

This clone was found once. The chain links TRBV11-1 to TRBJ2-1; 10 nucleotides match TRBD2. Trimming cost V 5 bases and J 5 bases; bases outside gene matches: 3. The CDR3 has 14 amino acids. Germline CDR1 and CDR2: SGHAT and FQDESV (reference sequence). In DNA, the CDR3 is TGTGCCAGCAGCATTAGCGGGGGGAACAATGAGCAGTTCTTC. Translating gives CASSISGGNNEQFF.

This chain connects TRBV5-4 to TRBJ2-3, with 8 bases aligning to TRBD2. Germline CDR1 and CDR2: SGHNT and YYREEE (reference sequence). V lost 0 bases, J lost 2 bases, and 5 bases stayed unmatched. The CDR3 has 16 amino acids. The CDR3 reads CASSLVAGGYTDTQYF. CDR3 nucleotide sequence: TGTGCCAGCAGCTTGGTTGCGGGGGGCTACACAGATACGCAGTATTTT.

V usage is TRBV30 and J usage is TRBJ1-3; no clear D gene. Per germline, CDR1 GTSNPN and CDR2 SVGIG (reference sequence). The CDR3 has 13 amino acids. V lost 0 bases and J 3 bases, leaving 6 bases between the germline ends. CDR3 in amino acids: CAWSVQVGNTIYF. In DNA form, the CDR3 reads TGTGCCTGGAGTGTTCAGGTTGGAAACACCATATATTTT.

CDR3 in DNA: TGTGCCAGCAGCTTTGACTTCGAAGAGACCCAGTACTTC. As protein: CASSFDFEETQYF. The J gene is TRBJ2-5, the V gene TRBV7-2; D not resolved. V lost 3 bases, J lost 3 bases, and 8 bases lay in between. This CDR3 has 13 amino acids. The germline CDR1 and CDR2 sequences are SGHTA and FQGNSA.

The chain carries TRBV7-8 and TRBJ2-7; possible D gene TRBD2, 6 bases. Trimming took off 5 bases at V and 1 base at J, with 12 bases between the two ends. CDR3 length: 14 residues. Germline V gene lookup returns CDR1 SGHVS and CDR2 FQNEAQ. In DNA, the CDR3 is TGTGCCAGCAGCGCGGGACCCCTTTCCTACGAGCAGTACTTC. Translating it yields CASSAGPLSYEQYF.

This clone was picked up a small number of times. One end of the junction varies from germline; a read error may be responsible. This chain links TRBV29-1 with TRBJ2-7; TRBD1 agrees at 8 bases. This CDR3 comprises 17 residues. Germline CDR1 and CDR2: SQVTM and ANQGSEA. Written as DNA, the CDR3 is TGCGGCGTCTACGATTCCGGGGCGAGGACAGGGTCAAGGGAGCAGTACTTC. It encodes CGVYDSGARTGSREQYF.

The gene calls are TRBV4-1 and TRBJ1-1; 8 bases map to TRBD1. This CDR3 is built from 17 residues. Germline V CDR1 and CDR2: MGHRA, YSYEKL. Trimming took 1 base from V and 0 from J; bases not matched to a gene: 7. CDR3 amino acids: CASSQGGTGVMNTEAFF. In nucleotides, the CDR3 is TGCGCCAGCAGCCAAGGTGGGACAGGTGTAATGAACACTGAAGCTTTCTTT.

The CDR3 DNA reads as TGTGCCAGCAGTCCCGGGTTATTAGACATGAACACTGAAGCTTTCTTT. Translating it yields CASSPGLLDMNTEAFF. The chain recombines TRBV28 with TRBJ1-1; the D is unclear. CDR3 size: 16 residues. V lost 5 bases and J 0 bases, leaving 16 bases between the germline ends. The germline gives CDR1 MDHEN, CDR2 SYDVKM.

The sample holds one count of this clone. The chain employs TRBV30 and TRBJ1-1, with D possibly matching TRBD1 (5 bases). Germline values: CDR1 GTSNPN, CDR2 SVGIG (reference sequence). Deletions cut 0 bases from V and 10 bases from J, with 15 bases between. This CDR3 contains 13 residues. CDR3 protein: CAWSVLLARGAFF. CDR3 coding DNA: TGTGCCTGGAGTGTACTGCTTGCAAGGGGAGCTTTCTTT.

The chain combines TRBV2 with TRBJ2-4, with D possibly TRBD2 on 6 matching bases. The germline V gene encodes CDR1 SNHLY and CDR2 FYNNEI. Trimming left V 11 bases short and J 3 bases short, with 14 bases between. The CDR3 covers 13 residues. The DNA of the CDR3 is TGTGCCGTTGGGACTGAGAGCAAAAACATTCAGTACTTC. It yields the protein CAVGTESKNIQYF.

V is TRBV19 and J is TRBJ1-2; 7 bases line up with TRBD1. Trimming took 6 bases from V and 2 from J; bases not matched to a gene: 3. Germline V gene data show CDR1 as LNHDA and CDR2 as SQIVND (reference sequence). The CDR3 has 13 residues. In DNA form, the CDR3 reads TGTGCCAGTAGCTTACAGGGGAACTATGGCTACACCTTC. Its translation is CASSLQGNYGYTF.

V usage is TRBV9 and J usage is TRBJ2-3; TRBD2 matches at 8 bases. V shed 6 bases, J shed 2 bases, and the junction held 5 bases outside the gene matches. Germline V CDR1 and CDR2: SGDLS, YYNGEE. CDR3 length equals 14 residues. CDR3 in DNA: TGTGCCAGCACCGAGCGGGGGAACACAGATACGCAGTATTTT. Protein sequence: CASTERGNTDTQYF.

As to this clone: The same CDR3 also results from other DNA sequences found in this sample. The V gene is TRBV4-3, the J gene TRBJ2-3; D uncertain. Trimming removed 0 bases from V and 6 bases from J, with 4 bases in between. CDR1 is LGHNA, CDR2 YSLEER, per germline. This CDR3 has 12 residues. The CDR3 DNA sequence: TGCGCCAGCAGCCAAGATCGGGATACGCAGTATTTT. It is translated as CASSQDRDTQYF.

This rearrangement joins TRBV27 to TRBJ2-7; D is unresolved. The CDR3 totals 15 residues. Between the trimmed V and J ends, which lost 4 bases and 0 bases, there was a span of 13 bases. The germline CDR1 and CDR2 sequences are MNHEY and SMNVEV (reference sequence). The CDR3 spells CASSSGSLSSYEQYF. The CDR3 DNA reads TGTGCCAGCAGTTCCGGTAGCCTAAGCTCCTACGAGCAGTACTTC.